The T cell receptor (beta chain) described here comes from a study of blood T cell repertoires in COVID-19. Study in general: The analysed material was cDNA or gDNA that came from T cells, B-cell-depleted T cells, or PBMCs.

In the original workflow: The authors estimated nucleated cell counts from reference gene primer amplification. The assay was immunoSEQ multiplex PCR, and TCRdb's table has in-frame clones only and misses some. The DNA gave D and trimming, while V, J and clone size come from that table. The sample has around 140,000 clones, around 86% seen once. CDR3 size: 15 residues. Trimming took 2 bases from V and 4 from J, leaving 16 bases between them. The V gene's germline CDR1 is SGHNT and CDR2 YYREEE (reference sequence). The chain has TRBV5-4 and TRBJ2-7; a weak D match, TRBD1 (6 bases). The specimen sequenced was peripheral blood. The receptor's source is a human donor in a cohort sampled during active COVID-19. In DNA form, the CDR3 reads TGTGCCAGCAGCTTATCAGGGGCCTCAAGATACGAGCAGTACTTC. Amino acids: CASSLSGASRYEQYF.